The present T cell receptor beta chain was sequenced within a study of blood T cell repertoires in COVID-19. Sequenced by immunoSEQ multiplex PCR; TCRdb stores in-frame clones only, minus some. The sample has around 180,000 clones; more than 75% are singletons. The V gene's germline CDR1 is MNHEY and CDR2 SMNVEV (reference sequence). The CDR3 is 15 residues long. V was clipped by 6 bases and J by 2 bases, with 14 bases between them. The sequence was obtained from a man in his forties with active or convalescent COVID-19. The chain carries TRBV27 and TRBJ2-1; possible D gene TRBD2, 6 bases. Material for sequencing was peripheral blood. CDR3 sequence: CASRSGRGPYNEQFF. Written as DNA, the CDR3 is TGTGCCAGCAGAAGCGGGCGGGGACCCTACAATGAGCAGTTCTTC.